This T cell receptor (beta chain) was recovered during a study of shared clonotypes between healthy human individuals. CD45RO-negative, CCR7-positively selected cells formed the naive CD8 fraction, excluding terminally differentiated effector memory CD45RA+ cells. Nashville, Tennessee was home to all donors, each a Caucasian adult. CDR3 size: 21 residues. Per germline, CDR1 LNHDA and CDR2 SQIVND (reference sequence). Trimming removed 3 bases from V and 2 bases from J; junction bases left unmatched: 24. In the case of this clone: Antigen: not known.

This table comes from immunoSEQ multiplex PCR, and its TCRdb copy is limited to in-frame clones, with some not included. The data contain about 1,900,000 clones, approximately 95% of them singletons. Study outcomes and limitations: On the whole, naive subsets had larger estimated richness than memory subsets had.

This receptor was taken from a man between 18 and 35 years old in good health. Sequences were obtained from naive CD8+ T cells sorted from blood. The chain couples TRBV19 to TRBJ2-7, with TRBD2 matching 8 bases. The CDR3 region has the DNA TGTGCCAGTAGTATTTTGCCAGGGACAACCCCGGGGGGGTCAGATCCCTACGAGCAGTACTTC. As protein: CASSILPGTTPGGSDPYEQYF.